This TCR beta chain derives from a study of OX40 agonist ivuxolimab in advanced cancers. As for the study in general: Patients received ivuxolimab, an agonistic anti-OX40 (CD134) antibody. Three patients showed partial responses: one hepatocellular carcinoma and two cutaneous melanoma cases.

Trimming removed 1 base from V and 7 bases from J, with 19 bases in between. Germline CDR1 is MDHEN and CDR2 is SYDVKM. The CDR3 sequence is 17 residues long. Measured with immunoSEQ multiplex PCR; TCRdb has only the in-frame clones, and not every one. The table records roughly 27,000 clones, over 75% of them present only once. No patient had autoimmune disease or received systemic immunosuppression. The timepoints at which blood was sampled were baseline, cycle 4 day 1, and cycle 7 day 1. The clonotype comes from an adult with an advanced solid tumor such as melanoma, head and neck, liver or kidney cancer. The chain carries TRBV28 and TRBJ2-2; D is possibly TRBD1 or TRBD2 (6 bases each). Sequencing used CD4+ or CD8+ T cells sorted from blood, obtained in a trial of the OX40 agonist ivuxolimab. The chain's CDR3 is CASSLYQRGAQVGELFF. The CDR3 nucleotides read TGTGCCAGCAGTTTATATCAGAGGGGGGCGCAGGTCGGGGAGCTGTTTTTT.